Below, one T cell receptor beta chain is given with its context. Sequenced by immunoSEQ multiplex PCR; TCRdb stores in-frame clones only, minus some. This sample carries fewer than 70,000 clones, 80% to 90% of them seen once, and the ten largest clones take 2.1%. CDR1 SGHRS and CDR2 YFSETQ come from the germline V gene. The V end lost 2 bases, the J end lost 0 bases, and 8 bases lay between the germline ends. There are 14 residues in the CDR3. These data come from a study of OX40 agonist ivuxolimab in advanced cancers. Study at large: Ivuxolimab is a fully human IgG2 antibody that activates OX40 (CD134). Every 2 weeks, patients got intravenous ivuxolimab at one of six dose levels (0.01-10 mg/kg). Three patients, one with hepatocellular carcinoma and two with cutaneous melanoma, responded partially.

The material was CD4+ or CD8+ T cells sorted from blood, obtained in a trial of the OX40 agonist ivuxolimab. The receptor's source is an adult with an advanced solid tumor such as melanoma, head and neck, liver or kidney cancer. This chain uses TRBV5-1 with TRBJ2-5, with D unclear. The CDR3 sequence is CASSFGENQETQYF. The CDR3, as DNA: TGCGCCAGCAGCTTTGGGGAAAACCAAGAGACCCAGTACTTC.